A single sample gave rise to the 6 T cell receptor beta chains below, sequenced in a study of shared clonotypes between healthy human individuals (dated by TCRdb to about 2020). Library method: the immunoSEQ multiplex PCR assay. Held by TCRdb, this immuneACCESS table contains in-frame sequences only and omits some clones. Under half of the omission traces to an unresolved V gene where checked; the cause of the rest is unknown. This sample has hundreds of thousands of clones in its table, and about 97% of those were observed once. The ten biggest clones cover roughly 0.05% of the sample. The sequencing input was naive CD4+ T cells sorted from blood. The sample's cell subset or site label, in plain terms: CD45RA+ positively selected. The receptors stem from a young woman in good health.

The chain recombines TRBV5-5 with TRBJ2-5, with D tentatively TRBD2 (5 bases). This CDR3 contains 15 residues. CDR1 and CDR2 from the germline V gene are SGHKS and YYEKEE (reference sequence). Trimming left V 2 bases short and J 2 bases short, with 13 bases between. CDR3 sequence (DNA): TGTGCCAGCAGCTTAGTCCCTTCGGGACAAGAGACCCAGTACTTC. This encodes CASSLVPSGQETQYF.

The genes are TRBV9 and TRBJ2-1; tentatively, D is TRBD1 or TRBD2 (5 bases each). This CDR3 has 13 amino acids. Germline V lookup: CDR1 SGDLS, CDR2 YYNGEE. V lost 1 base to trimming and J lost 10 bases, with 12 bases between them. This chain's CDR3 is CASSVTGTGEQFF. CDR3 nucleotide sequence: TGTGCCAGCAGCGTAACCGGGACGGGCGAGCAGTTCTTC.

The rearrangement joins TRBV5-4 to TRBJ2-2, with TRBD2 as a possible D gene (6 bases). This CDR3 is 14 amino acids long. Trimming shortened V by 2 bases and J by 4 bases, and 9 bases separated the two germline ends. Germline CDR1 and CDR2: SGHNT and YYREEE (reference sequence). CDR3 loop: CASSFRDFTGELFF. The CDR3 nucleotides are TGTGCCAGCAGCTTCCGGGACTTCACCGGGGAGCTGTTTTTT.

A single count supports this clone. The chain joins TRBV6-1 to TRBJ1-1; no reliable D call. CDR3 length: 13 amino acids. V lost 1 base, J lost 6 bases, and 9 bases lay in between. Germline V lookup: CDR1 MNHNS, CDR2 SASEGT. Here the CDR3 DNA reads TGTGCCAGCAGTGAAGTGGGCGGGGCTGAAGCTTTCTTT. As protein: CASSEVGGAEAFF.

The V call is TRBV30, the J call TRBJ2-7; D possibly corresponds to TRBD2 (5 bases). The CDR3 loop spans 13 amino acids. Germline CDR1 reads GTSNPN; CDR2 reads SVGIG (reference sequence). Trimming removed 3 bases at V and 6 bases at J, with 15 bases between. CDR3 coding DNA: TGTGCCTGGAGGGTACTAGACTTCGGCGAGCAGTACTTC. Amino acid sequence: CAWRVLDFGEQYF.

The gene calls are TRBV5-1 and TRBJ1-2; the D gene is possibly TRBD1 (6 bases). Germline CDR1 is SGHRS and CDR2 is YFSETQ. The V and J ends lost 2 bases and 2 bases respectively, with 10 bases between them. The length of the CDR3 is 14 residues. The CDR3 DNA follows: TGCGCCAGCAGCTTCCGGGACAAAAACTATGGCTACACCTTC. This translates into CASSFRDKNYGYTF.